One sample yielded the 29 T cell receptor beta chains listed below, sequenced in a study of identical twins. TCRdb analysed the 5' RACE reads with MiXCR anew, one entry per CDR3 protein. Of fewer than 250,000 distinct CDR3 sequences listed, approximately 6.8% are singletons. These data were also filed under a second study, of yellow fever vaccine responses in identical twins.

Sequencing used CD8+ T cells sorted from blood. The receptors here all came from a woman between 18 and 30 years old in good health.

There are a few counts of this clonotype. The chain employs TRBV25-1 and TRBJ1-1, with D unresolved. The CDR3 has 14 residues. V shed 4 bases and J shed 0 bases, with 9 bases lying between them. From germline, CDR1 is MGHDK and CDR2 SYGVNS. CDR3 loop: CASSVAGMNTEAFF. The CDR3 region has the DNA TGTGCCAGCAGTGTTGCGGGGATGAACACTGAAGCTTTCTTT.

This clonotype occurred many times. V is TRBV19 and J is TRBJ2-3; 10 bases fit TRBD1. The V and J ends lost 1 base and 3 bases, in that order; junction bases with no gene match: 1. Germline loops: CDR1 LNHDA, CDR2 SQIVND (reference sequence). The CDR3 totals 15 residues. The CDR3, as DNA: TGTGCCAGTAGTATAGGACAGGGGGCTACAGATACGCAGTATTTT. Amino acids: CASSIGQGATDTQYF.

This clonotype was picked up many times. The rearrangement uses TRBV2 and TRBJ2-7, with D perhaps given as TRBD1 or TRBD2 (5 bases each). This CDR3 is built from 12 residues. Germline V lookup: CDR1 SNHLY, CDR2 FYNNEI. V dropped 7 bases and J dropped 4 bases, with 11 bases sitting between them. The CDR3 coding sequence is TGTGCCAGCACCGGGGCGGCGTACGAGCAGTACTTC. Its translation is CASTGAAYEQYF.

The V call is TRBV3-1, the J call TRBJ2-7, with a weak D call TRBD2 (5 bases). Trimming left V 4 bases short and J 0 bases short, with 13 bases between. The CDR3 runs 15 residues. From germline, CDR1 is LGHDT and CDR2 YNNKEL (reference sequence). The DNA for the CDR3 is TGTGCCAGCAGCCCGCGAGGGTTTAGCTCCTACGAGCAGTACTTC. As protein: CASSPRGFSSYEQYF.

This sequence joins TRBV6-4 and TRBJ2-1; 7 bases map to TRBD2. The V gene end was trimmed by 0 bases and the J gene end by 1 base; junction bases not matched to a gene: 3. The CDR3 length is 16 residues. CDR1 MRHNA and CDR2 SNTAGT come from the germline V gene. The CDR3 sequence: CASSDSGGSSYNEQFF. The DNA for the CDR3 is TGTGCCAGCAGTGACTCAGGCGGGAGTTCCTACAATGAGCAGTTCTTC.

This clonotype was found many times. CDR3 coding DNA: TGTGCCAGCAGCCCACAAGGGACAGTAGGGGATACAACTGAAGCTTTCTTT. It specifies CASSPQGTVGDTTEAFF. The gene calls are TRBV7-9 and TRBJ1-1; 7 bases align to TRBD1. Germline V CDR1 and CDR2: SEHNR, FQNEAQ (reference sequence). The CDR3 covers 17 residues. V lost 5 bases to trimming and J lost 5 bases; unmatched junction nucleotides: 17.

This clonotype was detected a few times. The J gene is TRBJ2-5, the V gene TRBV7-8; 7 bases are a match to TRBD2. CDR1 SGHVS and CDR2 FQNEAQ come from the germline V gene. The CDR3 totals 14 residues. The trim removed 7 bases at V and 2 bases at J, leaving 7 bases unmatched. The CDR3, as DNA: TGTGCCAGCACCTTCGGGACTAAACAAGAGACCCAGTACTTC. It encodes CASTFGTKQETQYF.

The chain has TRBV5-4 and TRBJ1-1, with D perhaps TRBD1 (5 bases). Germline V gene lookup returns CDR1 SGHNT and CDR2 YYREEE (reference sequence). The CDR3 consists of 14 residues. V was shortened by 5 bases and J by 5 bases, with 16 bases between the two germline ends. The DNA for the CDR3 is TGTGCCAGCAGTGCAGGGTATGGATGGACTGAAGCTTTCTTT. Protein product: CASSAGYGWTEAFF. Full variable domain (outside the CDR3, taken from reference TRBV5-4 and TRBJ1-1): ETGVTQSPTHLIKTRGQQVTLRCSSQSGHNTVSWYQQALGQGPQFIFQYYREEENGRGNFPPRFSGLQFPNYSSELNVNALELDDSALYLCASSAGYGWTEAFFGQGTRLTVV.

In this sample, this clonotype turned up a few times. For the CDR3, the DNA is TGCAGTGCTCCCGTTTTAGAAAGCTCCTACAATGAGCAGTTCTTC. This sequence encodes CSAPVLESSYNEQFF. This rearrangement joins TRBV20-1 to TRBJ2-1, with D uncertain. Germline CDR1 DFQATT, CDR2 SNEGSKA (reference sequence). V lost 5 bases and J 0 bases, leaving 14 bases between the germline ends. This CDR3 has 15 residues.

The sample holds many counts of this clonotype. This chain connects TRBV3-1 to TRBJ2-1; D may match TRBD1 or TRBD2 (5 bases each). Germline loops: CDR1 LGHDT, CDR2 YNNKEL (reference sequence). The CDR3 length is 14 residues. Trimming cost V 3 bases and J 4 bases, with 10 bases left between them. The CDR3: CASSQGDGYNEQFF. CDR3 coding DNA: TGTGCCAGCAGCCAGGGGGACGGGTACAATGAGCAGTTCTTC.

This clonotype was counted ten times or more. The CDR3 here is CASTPNTGELFF. DNA of the CDR3: TGTGCCAGTACCCCTAACACCGGGGAGCTGTTTTTT. The chain joins TRBV19 to TRBJ2-2; D is undetermined. Between the trimmed V and J ends, which lost 7 bases and 2 bases, there was a span of 5 bases. Germline CDR1 LNHDA, CDR2 SQIVND (reference sequence). CDR3 length: 12 amino acids.

This clonotype was observed at least ten times. V usage is TRBV28 and J usage is TRBJ1-5; the D is unclear. The ends were cut back, 6 bases at V and 5 bases at J, with 8 bases in the middle. CDR3 length: 12 amino acids. Germline loops: CDR1 MDHEN, CDR2 SYDVKM. The CDR3 region is CASSRPYQPQHF. The CDR3 DNA sequence: TGTGCCAGCAGCCGCCCATATCAGCCCCAGCATTTT.

The J gene is TRBJ1-2, the V gene TRBV12-3 or TRBV12-4; D uncertain. V was clipped by 2 bases and J by 4 bases, with 20 bases between them. This CDR3 is 17 amino acids long. The CDR3 reads CASSLSRRLDLIYGYTF. Here the CDR3 DNA reads TGTGCCAGCAGTTTATCACGACGGCTGGACCTGATCTATGGCTACACCTTC.

The CDR3 loop is CAGSFDPYEQYF. The CDR3 DNA is TGTGCCGGCTCATTTGACCCCTACGAGCAGTACTTC. The J gene is TRBJ2-7, the V gene TRBV5-8; D call uncertain. The CDR3 has 12 residues. Germline V gives CDR1 SGHTS, CDR2 YDEGEE. V lost 10 bases, J lost 2 bases, and 13 bases lay in between.

This clonotype was counted between two and nine times. V and J are TRBV9 and TRBJ2-1; D is perhaps TRBD2 (5 bases). CDR3 size: 15 residues. Germline CDR1 is SGDLS and CDR2 is YYNGEE. V dropped 3 bases and J dropped 0 bases, with 10 bases sitting between them. CDR3 sequence reads: CASSAKGSSYNEQFF. Written as DNA, the CDR3 is TGTGCCAGCAGCGCGAAAGGGAGCTCCTACAATGAGCAGTTCTTC.

This clonotype was seen a handful of times. This chain connects TRBV4-1 to TRBJ2-7, with TRBD2 matching 7 bases. This CDR3 comprises 15 residues. V shed 4 bases, J shed 5 bases, and the junction held 11 bases outside the gene matches. Germline CDR1 and CDR2: MGHRA and YSYEKL. The CDR3 coding sequence is TGCGCCAGCAGCCGAACCCTCACCCGGGAGGACGAGCAGTACTTC. As protein: CASSRTLTREDEQYF.

The chain joins TRBV2 to TRBJ2-1; D may be TRBD1 (5 bases). The ends were cut back, 11 bases at V and 10 bases at J, with 12 bases in the middle. Germline V gene lookup returns CDR1 SNHLY and CDR2 FYNNEI. There are 10 residues in the CDR3. CDR3 DNA: TGTGCCTGCGCAGGGCGCGAGCAGTTCTTC. This translates into CACAGREQFF.

The chain combines TRBV29-1 with TRBJ2-1; TRBD2 is a possible D gene (6 bases). Looked up from germline, CDR1 is SQVTM and CDR2 is ANQGSEA. V was cut by 4 bases and J by 10 bases, with 17 bases left in between. The length of the CDR3 is 13 residues. As DNA, the CDR3 is TGCAGCGTTGGAGACTGGGGGGAAGGCGAGCAGTTCTTC. This gives the protein CSVGDWGEGEQFF.

This clonotype has ten or more counts. This chain links TRBV12-3 or TRBV12-4 with TRBJ2-1; D unclear. Trimming took 0 bases from V and 9 from J, leaving 12 bases between them. This CDR3 contains 14 residues. CDR3 DNA sequence: TGTGCCAGCAGTTTAGCCCGGCCCGGCGGTGAGCAGTTCTTC. Its protein is CASSLARPGGEQFF.

This clonotype was observed a handful of times. This chain's CDR3 is CASSLYSGTDYSYEQYF. CDR3 nucleotides: TGTGCCAGCAGTTTATACTCGGGGACTGACTACTCCTACGAGCAGTACTTC. The chain employs TRBV27 and TRBJ2-7; TRBD2 is a possible D gene (6 bases). Germline V gives CDR1 MNHEY, CDR2 SMNVEV (reference sequence). Trimming removed 1 base at V and 0 bases at J, with 16 bases between. The CDR3 covers 17 residues.

This clonotype appeared a few times. The chain joins TRBV29-1 to TRBJ2-1, with TRBD2 matching 11 bases. Germline V lookup: CDR1 SQVTM, CDR2 ANQGSEA. The CDR3 covers 15 residues. The ends lost 1 base at V and 7 bases at J; junction bases unmatched: 6. The CDR3 reads CSVEGQIAGGNEQFF. The DNA of the CDR3 is TGCAGCGTTGAAGGGCAAATAGCGGGGGGGAATGAGCAGTTCTTC.

The CDR3 is CASSPAGEEGDTQYF. The DNA of the CDR3 is TGTGCCAGCAGCCCCGCGGGTGAGGAGGGAGATACGCAGTATTTT. This chain joins TRBV7-9 and TRBJ2-3, with D maybe TRBD2 (6 bases). V lost 5 bases and J 5 bases, leaving 17 bases between the germline ends. Germline V gene data show CDR1 as SEHNR and CDR2 as FQNEAQ (reference sequence). The CDR3 is 15 residues long.

At least ten counts were recorded for this clonotype. This chain uses TRBV25-1 with TRBJ2-3; a possible D gene is TRBD2 (6 bases). Germline lookup yields CDR1 MGHDK and CDR2 SYGVNS. The CDR3 has 14 amino acids. V was cut by 0 bases and J by 6 bases, with 10 bases left in between. CDR3 residues: CASSEYSGGDTQYF. The CDR3 region has the DNA TGTGCCAGCAGTGAATATAGCGGCGGGGATACGCAGTATTTT. Supplemented by reference TRBV25-1 and TRBJ2-3, the full variable domain reads EADIYQTPRYLVIGTGKKITLECSQTMGHDKMYWYQQDPGMELHLIHYSYGVNSTEKGDLSSESTVSRIRTEHFPLTLESARPSHTSQYLCASSEYSGGDTQYFGPGTRLTVL.

The rearrangement links TRBV7-9 to TRBJ2-3; tentatively, D is TRBD1 or TRBD2 (5 bases each). With 5 bases removed from V and 0 bases from J, the gap between germline ends came to 15 bases. The CDR3 has 16 residues. CDR1 is SEHNR and CDR2 is FQNEAQ in the germline V gene (reference sequence). Written as DNA, the CDR3 is TGTGCCAGCAGCACCACGGACGGGACGAGCACAGATACGCAGTATTTT. It is translated as CASSTTDGTSTDTQYF.

In its sample, this clonotype was seen a few times. This chain joins TRBV6-5 and TRBJ1-2; no reliable D call. Germline CDR1 and CDR2: MNHEY and SVGAGI. Trimming took 6 bases from V and 7 from J, leaving 15 bases between them. CDR3 length: 13 amino acids. The CDR3 nucleotides are TGTGCCAGCAGATCGAGTTTTTTAGGTGGCTACACCTTC. Its protein product is CASRSSFLGGYTF.

This chain links TRBV15 with TRBJ2-6; 8 bases map to TRBD1. The length of the CDR3 is 16 residues. From germline, CDR1 is LNHNV and CDR2 YYDKDF (reference sequence). Losses at the gene ends were 3 bases for V and 2 bases for J; bases not matched to a gene: 3. CDR3 coding DNA: TGTGCCACCAGCAGGGACAGGGAGACTGGGGCCAACGTCCTGACTTTC. It specifies CATSRDRETGANVLTF.

This clonotype showed up just a few times. The chain links TRBV7-6 to TRBJ2-2; 10 bases align to TRBD2. CDR1 and CDR2 from the germline V gene are SGHVS and FNYEAQ. J was trimmed by 6 bases and V by 5 bases; bases with no gene match: 9. This CDR3 spans 16 amino acids. This CDR3 reads CASSHPTSGAAGELFF. The CDR3 coding sequence is TGTGCCAGCAGCCACCCAACTAGCGGGGCCGCCGGGGAGCTGTTTTTT. Filled out from reference TRBV7-6 and TRBJ2-2, the complete variable domain reads GAGVSQSPRYKVTKRGQDVALRCDPISGHVSLYWYRQALGQGPEFLTYFNYEAQQDKSGLPNDRFSAERPEGSISTLTIQRTEQRDSAMYRCASSHPTSGAAGELFFGEGSRLTVL.

This clonotype showed up many times. The chain carries TRBV28 and TRBJ2-7, with 10 positions matching TRBD2. The length of the CDR3 is 17 residues. Looked up from germline, CDR1 is MDHEN and CDR2 is SYDVKM. With V trimmed by 4 bases and J by 2 bases, 11 bases remained unmatched. This CDR3 reads CASSCAPLAGDPYEQYF. CDR3 sequence (DNA): TGTGCCAGCAGTTGCGCCCCTCTAGCGGGAGACCCCTACGAGCAGTACTTC.

This clonotype has a count of ten or more. The gene calls are TRBV27 and TRBJ1-6, with D unresolved. Per the germline V gene, CDR1 is MNHEY and CDR2 is SMNVEV (reference sequence). This CDR3 is built from 14 residues. V lost 6 bases to trimming and J lost 4 bases, with 10 bases between them. CDR3 DNA sequence: TGTGCCAGCAGGAAGGGAGGTTATAATTCACCCCTCCACTTT. This translates into CASRKGGYNSPLHF.